This T cell receptor (beta chain) came from a study of OX40 agonist ivuxolimab in advanced cancers. In the study overall: Recorded diagnoses for dose-escalation patients were hepatocellular carcinoma, melanoma, renal cell or head and neck cancer. Males comprised 82.7% of the group, whose mean age was 60 years (range 23 to 79).

Losses at the gene ends were 4 bases for V and 14 bases for J; bases not matched to a gene: 7. This CDR3 comprises 14 residues. In germline, CDR1 is LNHDA, CDR2 SQIVND (reference sequence). Study-wide results and caveats: Expanded clones tended on average to be more numerous among CD8+ T cells than CD4+.

The method was immunoSEQ multiplex PCR; TCRdb's version includes in-frame clones alone and lacks a portion of them. The profile shows 30,000 to 40,000 clones, approximately 80% of them singletons. A word on this clone: Its cognate antigen is unknown.

The sample consisted of CD4+ or CD8+ T cells sorted from blood, taken in a trial of the OX40 agonist ivuxolimab. The J gene is TRBJ1-6, the V gene TRBV19; 11 bases are shared with TRBD1. This TCR derives from an adult with an advanced solid tumor such as melanoma, head and neck, liver or kidney cancer. In DNA, the CDR3 is TGTGCCAGTAGTAGTGGACAGGGGGCTTCGGCCCTCCACTTT. It encodes CASSSGQGASALHF.